Each of the 13 T cell receptor beta chains below was sequenced from the same sample in a study of T cells in Graves' hyperthyroidism and ophthalmopathy. Template material for amplifying TCR beta CDR3 regions consisted of RNA transcripts. Researchers ran a first-round RT-PCR on the TCR CDR3 using the HTBI primer set. TCRdb used MiXCR to reprocess the multiplex PCR reads, holding one entry per CDR3 protein. This sample has a few hundred thousand distinct CDR3 sequences, with 14% to 15% found just once. The sample comprised blood. The receptors originated from a woman younger than 45 with Graves' hyperthyroidism.

This clonotype was detected a few times. The gene calls are TRBV7-2 and TRBJ2-7; D not resolved. This CDR3 region has 14 residues. CDR1 SGHTA and CDR2 FQGNSA come from the germline V gene. Deletions cut 1 base from V and 4 bases from J, with 11 bases between. The CDR3 coding sequence is TGTGCCAGCAGCTTAGACGGTATCAGTTACGAGCAGTACTTC. As protein: CASSLDGISYEQYF.

The rearrangement uses TRBV7-8 and TRBJ1-1; D is unresolved. CDR1 is SGHVS and CDR2 is FQNEAQ in the germline V gene. V lost 5 bases, J lost 0 bases, and 10 bases lay in between. The CDR3 is made up of 14 amino acids. This CDR3 reads CASSSKEMNTEAFF. The CDR3 DNA sequence: TGTGCCAGCAGCAGCAAAGAAATGAACACTGAAGCTTTCTTT.

This clonotype was picked up many times. The V call is TRBV15, the J call TRBJ2-3; 11 bases match TRBD1. The trim removed 9 bases at V and 3 bases at J, leaving 8 bases unmatched. CDR3 length: 15 residues. Germline V lookup: CDR1 LNHNV, CDR2 YYDKDF (reference sequence). This chain's CDR3 is CATMWGQGGTDTQYF. The CDR3 bases are TGTGCCACGATGTGGGGACAGGGGGGTACAGATACGCAGTATTTT.

There are many counts of this clonotype. V and J are TRBV18 and TRBJ1-1; D call uncertain. Trimming left V 5 bases short and J 1 base short, with 5 bases between. CDR3 size: 12 residues. Germline V gene data show CDR1 as KGHSH and CDR2 as LQKENI. The CDR3 DNA follows: TGTGCCAGCTCAGCCAGGAACACTGAAGCTTTCTTT. This codes for CASSARNTEAFF.

V gene TRBV19 combines with J gene TRBJ2-3; tentative D call: TRBD2 (5 bases). Germline loops: CDR1 LNHDA, CDR2 SQIVND (reference sequence). This CDR3 comprises 15 residues. V dropped 6 bases and J dropped 6 bases, with 19 bases sitting between them. In nucleotides, the CDR3 is TGTGCCAGTAGCGTGATTGGAGGATTTATTGATACGCAGTATTTT. Amino acids: CASSVIGGFIDTQYF.

This clonotype was observed at least ten times. The chain combines TRBV30 with TRBJ1-4, with a weak D call TRBD1 (5 bases). V lost 3 bases, J lost 8 bases, and 16 bases lay in between. This CDR3 spans 14 amino acids. CDR1 is GTSNPN, CDR2 SVGIG, per germline (reference sequence). CDR3 sequence reads: CAWRVQGSKEKLFF. The CDR3 DNA is TGTGCCTGGAGGGTCCAGGGCAGTAAAGAAAAACTGTTTTTT.

This clonotype was detected ten times or more. V is TRBV7-9 and J is TRBJ2-1, with unresolved D. The V gene's germline CDR1 is SEHNR and CDR2 FQNEAQ (reference sequence). This CDR3 spans 17 amino acids. Trimming took 4 bases from V and 0 from J, leaving 16 bases between them. CDR3 in amino acids: CASSSISADASYNEQFF. In DNA, the CDR3 is TGTGCCAGCAGCTCAATCTCGGCGGATGCCTCCTACAATGAGCAGTTCTTC.

J is TRBJ2-2 and V is TRBV2, with TRBD2 matching over 14 bases. Germline V lookup: CDR1 SNHLY, CDR2 FYNNEI. J was trimmed by 3 bases and V by 8 bases; bases with no gene match: 11. CDR3 length: 18 amino acids. The CDR3 nucleotides read TGTGCCAGCTCCTCCGGGACTAGCGGGAGTAGCGACACCGGGGAGCTGTTTTTT. This translates into CASSSGTSGSSDTGELFF.

This clonotype has just a few counts. The chain couples TRBV12-3 or TRBV12-4 to TRBJ2-7; 11 nucleotides agree with TRBD1. This CDR3 is built from 14 residues. V dropped 6 bases and J dropped 3; count of bases not matched to a gene: 4. CDR3 protein: CASSGTGGIYEQYF. CDR3 bases: TGTGCCAGCAGCGGGACAGGGGGAATCTACGAGCAGTACTTC.

This clonotype has ten or more counts. V is TRBV12-3 or TRBV12-4 and J is TRBJ2-2, with TRBD1 identical over 10 bases. J lost 6 bases, V lost 2 bases, and 3 bases had no gene match. The CDR3 covers 15 residues. The CDR3 here is CASSLRQGAAGELFF. CDR3 DNA: TGTGCCAGCAGTTTAAGACAGGGGGCGGCCGGGGAGCTGTTTTTT.

The chain couples TRBV4-1 to TRBJ1-2, with 7 bases aligning to TRBD1. After removal of 4 bases from V and 1 base from J, the junction contained 6 bases not matched to a gene. CDR1 is MGHRA and CDR2 is YSYEKL in the germline V gene. The CDR3 is made up of 15 amino acids. CDR3 DNA sequence: TGCGCCAGCAGCCCGAGGGACAGTTATAACTATGGCTACACCTTC. It translates to CASSPRDSYNYGYTF.

This clonotype has ten or more counts. The gene calls are TRBV20-1 and TRBJ2-3, with 7 bases matching TRBD2. This CDR3 contains 18 residues. Germline CDR1 DFQATT, CDR2 SNEGSKA (reference sequence). J lost 2 bases, V lost 1 base, and 15 bases had no gene match. The DNA for the CDR3 is TGCAGTGCTAGAGCCCTAGGGGCTTCGCGGGAGCTCACAGATACGCAGTATTTT. Translated: CSARALGASRELTDTQYF.

V gene TRBV20-1 combines with J gene TRBJ1-4, with D maybe TRBD1 (6 bases). V was pared by 5 bases and J by 6 bases, with 16 bases between. Germline CDR1 DFQATT, CDR2 SNEGSKA (reference sequence). This CDR3 region has 14 residues. Here the CDR3 reads CSALNRETDEKLFF. In DNA, the CDR3 is TGCAGTGCTCTAAACAGGGAGACTGATGAAAAACTGTTTTTT.